What follows is one TCR beta chain and its context. The target antigen is unknown. The treatment is: roughly 10-day PBMC culture with coronavirus spike peptide pools or control peptides (ViraFEST assay). Cultured CD4+ T cell DNA underwent sequencing with the Oncomine TCR Beta short-read assay. Each CDR3 protein is one row after TCRdb ran MiXCR on the PCR reads. Of just over 3,500 distinct CDR3 sequences listed, about two fifths were seen once; the top ten hold more than 20%. Per the germline V gene, CDR1 is ENHRY and CDR2 is SYGVKD. Trimming took 4 bases from V and 6 from J, leaving 12 bases between them. This CDR3 has 13 residues. These data come from a study of vaccination and CD4 T cells after COVID-19. On the study more broadly: Overlapping SARS-CoV-2, HCoV-NL63, HCoV-OC43 and HCoV-229E spike peptides were used to stimulate cells.

The material sequenced was CD4+ T cells from blood, cultured in vitro. This TCR derives from a human donor who had recovered from COVID-19. J is TRBJ1-2 and V is TRBV10-3; D remains ambiguous. The CDR3, as DNA: TGTGCCATCAGTGGAGCGAGGGTAAATGGCTACACCTTC. Protein product: CAISGARVNGYTF.